This TCR beta chain emerged from a study of CD8+CD57+ T cells in acquired aplastic anemia (dated 2018 in TCRdb). With respect to the entire study: DNA extracted from sorted CD4+ and CD8+ cells had a mean of about 3.3 ug, with a range of about 0.19 to 27.4 ug. For healthy donor samples, the average read count was approximately 10 million for CD4+ cells and 11 million to 14 million for CD8+ cells. Findings and caveats that apply to the study as a whole: No significant difference in CD8+ Simpson's diversity was found between patients and healthy controls (P=0.060). Roughly 30 CD8+ CDR3 sequences were found to be shared between patients and controls, but these sequences appeared to be highly expressed in patients and within the immunodominant clones of the patients.

In the study, sorted CD4+ and CD8+ blood T cells from patients with severe aplastic anemia and from healthy subjects underwent deep sequencing of TCR repertoires. Ficoll-Paque density gradient centrifugation was used to isolate peripheral blood mononuclear cells. Before DNA extraction, CD4+ and CD8+ T cells were sorted with FACS or magnetic beads. Note on this clonotype: There is no known antigen for this receptor. Base-call qualities are not available, and no considerably larger clone is one nucleotide away.

TCR beta VDJ combination and CDR3 sequence profiling used genomic DNA as the template. An Illumina HiSeq 2000 was used for TCR repertoire sequencing. The study's own analysis went as follows. Repertoire assessment relied on Simpson's diversity index, CDR3 size and DJ length profiles, and TRBV/TRBJ rearrangement plots. The most abundant DNA sequence in the deep sequencing data was defined as the immunodominant clone. CDR3 amino acid sequences were screened for sharing across subjects and compared with published repertoires and the VDJdb database. TCRdb reanalyzed the raw reads on its own, using fastp at Q25 for trimming and MiXCR for clone calling, and kept in-frame beta chains. Entries that share a CDR3 protein sequence are merged under the most common genes and DNA. In this record, the V and J calls reflect TCRdb's handling and not the investigators' own analysis. Present in this sample are about 81,000 distinct CDR3 sequences, more than 40% of which were seen just once. Approximately 70% of the sample is held by the ten biggest clonotypes.

A distance of 8 bases separates the germline ends of V and J, which lose 7 bases and 4 bases respectively. The germline V gene supplies CDR1 MDHEN and CDR2 SYDVKM. From the cysteine up to the phenylalanine, the CDR3 has a length of 12 residues. Only CDR3 DNA is held: 36 bases, read in frame from base 1. This clonotype was obtained from a human donor in good health, serving as a control. The specimen sequenced was sorted CD4+, CD8+, or CD8+CD57+ T cells (not recorded which) from PBMCs. This sequence uses TRBV28 and TRBJ1-5, with TRBD1 tentatively as D gene (6 bases match). CDR3 sequence: CASTQGNQPQHF. The base sequence is TGTGCCAGCACCCAGGGGAATCAGCCCCAGCATTTT.